This TCR beta chain was recovered during a study of beta chain features in type 1 diabetes. Study-level points and caveats: All four CD4+ subsets from Type 1 diabetes patients carried moderately but significantly shorter TCRB CDR3s.

The sequenced template was cDNA made from the entire isolated RNA. The method was immunoSEQ multiplex PCR; TCRdb's version includes in-frame clones alone and lacks a portion of them. The sample yields 680,000 or so clones, 13% seen once. This clone showed up just a few times. Antigen unknown. Input material: naive CD4+ T cells from blood. This TCR came from a man younger than 35 with type 1 diabetes.

CDR3 bases: TGTGCCATCAGTGAGTCCCACGGGACCAGGTCGGAGAATGAGCAGTTCTTC. It codes for CAISESHGTRSENEQFF. V and J are TRBV10-3 and TRBJ2-1; either TRBD1 or TRBD2 may fit D (5 bases each). V was cut by 0 bases and J by 7 bases, with 19 bases left in between. The germline V gene has CDR1 ENHRY and CDR2 SYGVKD. The CDR3 has 17 residues.